Included here is one T cell receptor (beta chain) sequence, with context. Its antigen is currently unknown. Expansion with viral peptide pools was applied to antigen-specific CD4+ T cells by the ViraFEST assay prior to sequencing. Culturing for nine to ten days preceded CD4+ T cell isolation. Each participant received a vaccine that was either BNT162b2 or mRNA-1273, given as two doses. It was with roughly 9.5 IU/ml IL-2 and roughly 9.2 ug/ml peptides that two million PBMC per well were cultured. The authors exchanged half the medium for IL-2 medium on days 3 and 7. The sample belongs to a study of vaccination effects on CD4 cells after COVID-19. Study-level information: Post-vaccine sampling occurred a median 72 days after the second dose. Study-wide results and caveats: The authors studied few convalescent patients and collected no early post-infection timepoints.

Germline V CDR1 and CDR2: SEHNR, FQNEAQ (reference sequence). CDR3 size: 14 residues. V was pared by 1 base and J by 10 bases, with 5 bases of the junction left unmatched. Sequencing was performed with immunoSEQ multiplex PCR; in TCRdb, only in-frame clones are kept and a portion is missing. The sample has about 46,000 clones, about four fifths seen once; the top ten hold more than 12%. This chain joins TRBV7-9 and TRBJ1-4; 8 nucleotides align to TRBD1. The specimen comprised CD4+ T cells from PBMCs cultured with HCoV-OC43 spike peptides, sampled after COVID-19 vaccination. Documented subset: HCoV-OC43 spike overlapping peptide pool stimulation. This clonotype was sampled from a human donor who received a COVID-19 vaccine. The CDR3 nucleotides read TGTGCCAGCAGCTTAGGGGCAGGGGGCGTAAAACTGTTTTTT. This gives the protein CASSLGAGGVKLFF.